This T cell receptor beta chain was captured in a study of T cell responses to AZD1222 COVID-19 vaccine. Method: immunoSEQ multiplex PCR; TCRdb's copy keeps in-frame clones and lacks some. The table lists 110,000 to 150,000 clones, more than 85% of them singletons. The germline gives CDR1 SGHTA, CDR2 FQGNSA. This CDR3 is 15 amino acids long. V dropped 5 bases and J dropped 2; count of bases not matched to a gene: 3. The study, taken as a whole, reports: Repertoire sampling happened only post peak T cell response.

With respect to this clone: Its antigen is currently unknown.

Here the sequenced sample was peripheral blood, taken on day 0 of MenACWY control vaccination. This clonotype originated in an adult in good health. This chain connects TRBV7-2 to TRBJ2-1, with TRBD2 matching 10 bases. The CDR3 sequence: CASSQTSGAYNEQFF. DNA for the CDR3: TGTGCCAGCAGCCAAACTAGCGGGGCCTACAATGAGCAGTTCTTC.